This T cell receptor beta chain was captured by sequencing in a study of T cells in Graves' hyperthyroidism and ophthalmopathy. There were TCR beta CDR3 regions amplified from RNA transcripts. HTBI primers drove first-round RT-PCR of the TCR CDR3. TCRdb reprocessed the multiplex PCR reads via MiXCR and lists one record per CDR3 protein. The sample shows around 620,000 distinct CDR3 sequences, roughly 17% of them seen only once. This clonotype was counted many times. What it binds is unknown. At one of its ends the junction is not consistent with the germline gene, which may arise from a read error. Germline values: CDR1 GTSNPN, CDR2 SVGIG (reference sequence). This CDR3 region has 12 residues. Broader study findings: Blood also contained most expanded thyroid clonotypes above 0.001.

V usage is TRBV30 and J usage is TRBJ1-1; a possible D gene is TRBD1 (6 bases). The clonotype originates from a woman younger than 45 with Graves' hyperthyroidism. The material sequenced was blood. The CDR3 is CACRQANAEAFF. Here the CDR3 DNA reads TGTGCCTGTCGACAGGCGAACGCTGAAGCTTTCTTT. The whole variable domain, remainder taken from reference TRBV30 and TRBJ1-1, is SQTIHQWPATLVQPVGSPLSLECTVEGTSNPNLYWYRQAAGRGLQLLFYSVGIGQISSEVPQNLSASRPQDRQFILSSKKLLLSDSGFYLCACRQANAEAFFGQGTRLTVV.